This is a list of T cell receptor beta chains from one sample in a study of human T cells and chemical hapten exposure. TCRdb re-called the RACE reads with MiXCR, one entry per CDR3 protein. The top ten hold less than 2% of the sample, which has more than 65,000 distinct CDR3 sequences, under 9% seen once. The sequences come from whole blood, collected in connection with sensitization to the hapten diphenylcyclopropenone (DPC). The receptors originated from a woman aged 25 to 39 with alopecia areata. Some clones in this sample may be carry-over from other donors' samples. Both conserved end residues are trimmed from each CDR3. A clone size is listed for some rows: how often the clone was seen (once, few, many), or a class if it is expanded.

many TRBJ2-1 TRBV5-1 ASSLALLGNYNEQF
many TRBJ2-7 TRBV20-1 SARGPGFYEQY
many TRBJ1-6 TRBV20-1 SARVVRDRGSPLH
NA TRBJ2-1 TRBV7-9 ASSRGGQGGNEQF
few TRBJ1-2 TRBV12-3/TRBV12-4 ASSWEETIYGYT
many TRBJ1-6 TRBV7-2 ASSLRQTYNSPLH
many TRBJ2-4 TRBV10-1 ASSESAGAENIQY
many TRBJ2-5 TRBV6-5 ASSRSGGEVETQY
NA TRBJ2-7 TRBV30 AWSSEGANEQY
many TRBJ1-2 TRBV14 ASSHDVNYGYT
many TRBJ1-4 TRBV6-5 ASSYSRGSEKLF
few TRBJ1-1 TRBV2 ASTVGFEAF
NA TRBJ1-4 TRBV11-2 ASSLSTIREKLF
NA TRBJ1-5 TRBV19 ASSVRDTTNQPQH
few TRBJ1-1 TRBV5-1 ASSLVGAQGGTEAF
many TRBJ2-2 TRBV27 ASSLSRIRQWWNTGELF
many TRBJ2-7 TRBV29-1 SVAGLRGPYEQY
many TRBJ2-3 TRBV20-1 SARRAGGVDTQY
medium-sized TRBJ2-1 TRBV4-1 ASSQEVVAGVRLDNEQF
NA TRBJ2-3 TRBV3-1 ASSQLLETPDTQY
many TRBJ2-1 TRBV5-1 ASSLGGQITYNEQF
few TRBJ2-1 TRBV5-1 ASSWVNEQF
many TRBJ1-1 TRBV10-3 AISRDRTIEAF
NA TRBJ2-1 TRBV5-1 ASSLRGLAGSSYNEQF
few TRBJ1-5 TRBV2 ASSSGQVSNQPQH
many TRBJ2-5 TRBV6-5 ASSRDSLTQY